A single sample is the source of the 21 T cell receptor beta chains below, sequenced in a study of blood T cell repertoires in COVID-19 (TCRdb year 2020). Library preparation used the immunoSEQ multiplex PCR assay. TCRdb re-hosts the immuneACCESS table, in-frame sequences only. Its copies lack some clones; in the studies checked, an unresolved V gene accounts for under half of them, and the cause for the rest is not known. The sample data list about 130,000 clones, and about 79% of these were observed just once. The top ten clonotypes cover 16% of the sample. The sequencing input was peripheral blood. The receptors shown here come from a woman in her 50s with acute or convalescent COVID-19.

V and J are TRBV10-3 and TRBJ2-3, with 10 bases lining up with TRBD2. CDR3 size: 15 residues. V gave up 0 bases and J gave up 5 bases; unmatched junction bases: 2. Germline lookup yields CDR1 ENHRY and CDR2 SYGVKD. The CDR3 loop reads CAISESSGGRDTQYF. The CDR3 nucleotides read TGTGCCATCAGTGAGTCTAGCGGGGGGAGAGATACGCAGTATTTT.

The chain is built from TRBV19 and TRBJ2-3; 8 nucleotides line up with TRBD2. Germline V gives CDR1 LNHDA, CDR2 SQIVND (reference sequence). This CDR3 is built from 16 residues. With V trimmed by 3 bases and J by 2 bases, 7 bases remained unmatched. CDR3 in amino acids: CASSIPASGHTDTQYF. CDR3 nucleotides: TGTGCCAGTAGTATCCCCGCTAGCGGGCACACAGATACGCAGTATTTT.

Only one count was recorded for this clone. This chain links TRBV2 with TRBJ1-2, with TRBD1 as a possible D gene (6 bases). CDR1 and CDR2 from the germline V gene are SNHLY and FYNNEI. There are 11 residues in the CDR3. Trimming removed 9 bases from V and 2 bases from J, with 7 bases in between. CDR3 DNA sequence: TGTGCCAGTGACAGGAACTATGGCTACACCTTC. Translation: CASDRNYGYTF.

The rearrangement links TRBV3-1 (or the pseudogene TRBV3-2) to TRBJ2-7; 10 positions agree with TRBD2. J lost 2 bases, V lost 1 base, and 2 bases had no gene match. Looked up from germline, CDR1 is LGHDT and CDR2 is YNNKEL (reference sequence). This CDR3 has 15 amino acids. This CDR3 reads CASSQGTSGTYEQYF. The CDR3 coding sequence is TGTGCCAGCAGCCAAGGGACTAGCGGAACCTACGAGCAGTACTTC.

V and J are TRBV5-4 and TRBJ1-2; D remains ambiguous. CDR3 length: 14 residues. CDR1 and CDR2 (germline): SGHNT, YYREEE (reference sequence). The V and J ends lost 3 bases and 7 bases respectively, with 16 bases between them. The DNA of the CDR3 is TGTGCCAGCAGCTACCGAGCGGGATCGGGTGGCTACACCTTC. Its translation is CASSYRAGSGGYTF.

The chain carries TRBV5-1 and TRBJ1-1, with a tentative D call TRBD1 (5 bases). The V gene's germline CDR1 is SGHRS and CDR2 YFSETQ. The CDR3 extends over 15 amino acids. V lost 1 base and J lost 0, with 10 bases in between. The CDR3 is CASSLTGGMNTEAFF. CDR3 bases: TGCGCCAGCAGCTTGACAGGCGGGATGAACACTGAAGCTTTCTTT.

The chain carries TRBV4-1 and TRBJ1-1, with a possible D match to TRBD1 (5 bases). Per the germline V gene, CDR1 is MGHRA and CDR2 is YSYEKL. Between the trimmed V and J ends, which lost 0 bases and 6 bases, there was a span of 23 bases. CDR3 size: 18 residues. The CDR3 nucleotides read TGCGCCAGCAGCCAAGAATTCGGGGGTTTAGACCTCCGATCTGAAGCTTTCTTT. This codes for CASSQEFGGLDLRSEAFF.

The CDR3 reads CASGLVVGRFPNTGELFF. The CDR3 region has the DNA TGTGCTAGTGGTTTGGTAGTGGGGCGGTTTCCGAACACCGGGGAGCTGTTTTTT. The V gene is TRBV12-5, the J gene TRBJ2-2; tentative D call: TRBD1 (5 bases). The CDR3 runs 18 residues. CDR1 is LGHNT and CDR2 is FRNRAP in the germline V gene. The V end lost 0 bases, the J end lost 0 bases, and 14 bases lay between the germline ends.

The V call is TRBV24-1, the J call TRBJ1-2; 7 bases fit TRBD1. Trimming at V came to 3 bases and at J to 2 bases, leaving 2 bases not matched to a gene. Germline V gene sequence: CDR1 KGHDR, CDR2 SFDVKD. This CDR3 comprises 14 residues. CDR3: CATSDTGQNYGYTF. In DNA form, the CDR3 reads TGTGCCACCAGTGATACGGGACAGAACTATGGCTACACCTTC.

This chain connects TRBV19 to TRBJ1-3, with 7 bases fitting TRBD1. Trimming cost V 3 bases and J 0 bases; bases outside gene matches: 8. The length of the CDR3 is 17 residues. Germline lookup yields CDR1 LNHDA and CDR2 SQIVND (reference sequence). The CDR3 loop reads CASSMGRTGISGNTIYF. CDR3 coding DNA: TGTGCCAGTAGTATGGGTCGGACAGGCATCTCTGGAAACACCATATATTTT.

V and J are TRBV9 and TRBJ1-4, with 7 bases identical to TRBD1. Germline V gene sequence: CDR1 SGDLS, CDR2 YYNGEE. The CDR3 contains 17 residues. Trimming removed 0 bases from V and 0 bases from J; junction bases left unmatched: 5. Written as DNA, the CDR3 is TGTGCCAGCAGCGTAGGACAGGGTTTCCCAACTAATGAAAAACTGTTTTTT. Its protein product is CASSVGQGFPTNEKLFF.

V usage is TRBV30 and J usage is TRBJ1-2; D remains ambiguous. Deletions cut 4 bases from V and 2 bases from J, with 17 bases between. The CDR3 totals 15 residues. CDR1 is GTSNPN, CDR2 SVGIG, per germline (reference sequence). The DNA for the CDR3 is TGTGCCTGGAAAATGGGCTCCTTCAGAAACTATGGCTACACCTTC. Translated, it gives CAWKMGSFRNYGYTF.

V usage is TRBV5-5 and J usage is TRBJ1-1; D gene uncertain. CDR3 length: 13 amino acids. The germline V gene encodes CDR1 SGHKS and CDR2 YYEKEE (reference sequence). V lost 0 bases and J lost 3, with 6 bases in between. CDR3 in amino acids: CASSLDRDTEAFF. For the CDR3, the DNA is TGTGCCAGCAGCTTGGACAGAGACACTGAAGCTTTCTTT.

CDR3 nucleotides: TGTGCCGTAATGGGGGGGGCACGGCAGCCCCAGCATTTT. Protein product: CAVMGGARQPQHF. This chain uses TRBV6-5 with TRBJ1-5; TRBD1 might be the D (6 bases). In germline, CDR1 is MNHEY, CDR2 SVGAGI. This CDR3 comprises 13 residues. The ends were cut back, 11 bases at V and 7 bases at J, with 18 bases in the middle.

V usage is TRBV19 and J usage is TRBJ1-4; D possibly corresponds to TRBD1 (6 bases). V was trimmed by 5 bases and J by 8 bases, leaving 18 bases between them. The CDR3 is 15 amino acids. Germline V gene lookup returns CDR1 LNHDA and CDR2 SQIVND (reference sequence). CDR3 protein: CASSLVQGPREKLFF. The CDR3 DNA reads TGTGCCAGTAGTCTCGTCCAGGGGCCACGAGAAAAACTGTTTTTT.

The chain is built from TRBV4-1 and TRBJ1-3, with D perhaps matching TRBD1 (6 bases). Trimming shortened V by 7 bases and J by 3 bases, and 13 bases separated the two germline ends. The V gene's germline CDR1 is MGHRA and CDR2 YSYEKL. The CDR3 consists of 14 residues. The CDR3: CASTPGEGGNTIYF. The DNA for the CDR3 is TGCGCCAGCACCCCAGGGGAGGGTGGAAACACCATATATTTT.

CDR3 region: CASSVEGLSYEQYF. CDR3 sequence (DNA): TGTGCCAGTAGTGTTGAGGGCCTCTCCTACGAGCAGTACTTC. The rearrangement uses TRBV19 and TRBJ2-7; D is possibly TRBD2 (5 bases). V dropped 5 bases and J dropped 0 bases, with 11 bases sitting between them. The CDR3 is made up of 14 amino acids. Germline values: CDR1 LNHDA, CDR2 SQIVND (reference sequence).

J is TRBJ1-1 and V is TRBV30; 9 nucleotides align to TRBD1. The trim removed 0 bases at V and 11 bases at J, leaving 10 bases unmatched. The CDR3 is made up of 14 amino acids. CDR1 and CDR2 from the germline V gene are GTSNPN and SVGIG (reference sequence). CDR3 coding DNA: TGTGCCTGGAGTGTAGAAGACAGGGGGGAGGTGGCTTTCTTT. Residues: CAWSVEDRGEVAFF.

The chain combines TRBV5-6 with TRBJ2-1, with a tentative D call TRBD2 (5 bases). This CDR3 contains 14 residues. The ends were cut back, 4 bases at V and 4 bases at J, with 12 bases in the middle. CDR1 and CDR2 (germline): SGHDT, YYEEEE. The CDR3 DNA follows: TGTGCCAGCAGCAACCGCTGGAGGTACAATGAGCAGTTCTTC. This codes for CASSNRWRYNEQFF.

The chain employs TRBV5-4 and TRBJ1-4; a possible D gene is TRBD1 (6 bases). Trimming pared 4 bases from V and 7 bases from J, leaving 14 bases between. The germline V gene has CDR1 SGHNT and CDR2 YYREEE (reference sequence). The CDR3 extends over 14 amino acids. The CDR3 nucleotides read TGTGCCAGCAGCCTTGGGGGCGGTGGTGAAAAACTGTTTTTT. Translating gives CASSLGGGGEKLFF. Based on the CDR3 plus reference TRBV5-4 and TRBJ1-4, the full variable domain is ETGVTQSPTHLIKTRGQQVTLRCSSQSGHNTVSWYQQALGQGPQFIFQYYREEENGRGNFPPRFSGLQFPNYSSELNVNALELDDSALYLCASSLGGGGEKLFFGSGTQLSVL.

The chain recombines TRBV5-1 with TRBJ1-1, with D tentatively TRBD1 (5 bases). Deletions cut 0 bases from V and 5 bases from J, with 14 bases between. This CDR3 region has 15 residues. Germline values: CDR1 SGHRS, CDR2 YFSETQ. CDR3: CASSLAGGGNTEAFF. In DNA form, the CDR3 reads TGCGCCAGCAGCTTGGCCGGTGGGGGGAATACTGAAGCTTTCTTT.